A selection of T cell receptor beta chains follows, all from one sample in a study of blood T cell repertoires in COVID-19. Some clones are missing from TCRdb's copy, which holds only in-frame ones; the method was immunoSEQ multiplex PCR. The repertoire has roughly 200,000 clones, 80% to 90% of them found once; the top ten carry roughly 5.3%. Sequenced input: peripheral blood. The receptors were gathered from a woman in her seventies with active or convalescent COVID-19. CDR3s include the opening cysteine and the closing phenylalanine or tryptophan. D genes are given only for firm matches. The size entry is marked missing in some rows and otherwise reads once, few, many or a size class.

CASSQESRGSWGNTIYF,TGTGCCAGCAGCCAAGAGTCCCGGGGGTCCTGGGGAAACACCATATATTTT,-,TRBJ1-3,-,TRBV3-1/TRBV3-2
CASSLRLASSTDTQYF,TGTGCCAGCAGCTTGAGGCTAGCGTCTAGCACAGATACGCAGTATTTT,-,TRBJ2-3,-,TRBV5-4
CASTPVGVAETQYF,TGCGCCAGCACCCCGGTAGGAGTCGCAGAGACCCAGTACTTC,-,TRBJ2-5,-,TRBV4-1
CASSQYSGTGGSGELFF,TGTGCCAGCAGCCAGTACTCCGGGACAGGGGGTTCCGGGGAGCTGTTTTTT,-,TRBJ2-2,TRBD1,TRBV4-2
CASRATGTGELFF,TGTGCCAGCAGAGCCACAGGCACCGGGGAGCTGTTTTTT,-,TRBJ2-2,-,TRBV6-5
CASTGQTDTQYF,TGTGCCAGCACCGGACAGACAGATACGCAGTATTTT,-,TRBJ2-3,-,TRBV6-5
CASRKTGGGNTEAFF,TGTGCCAGCAGAAAGACTGGGGGGGGGAACACTGAAGCTTTCTTT,-,TRBJ1-1,-,TRBV6-5
CASSLTDRAVGELFF,TGTGCCAGCAGCCTTACGGACAGGGCGGTTGGGGAGCTGTTTTTT,-,TRBJ2-2,TRBD1,TRBV6-5
CASSLEGRVGHQPQHF,TGTGCCAGCAGCTTAGAAGGCAGGGTAGGTCATCAGCCCCAGCATTTT,-,TRBJ1-5,-,TRBV7-8
CASSLGTSGRTNTGELFF,TGTGCCAGCAGTTTAGGGACTAGCGGGAGAACGAACACCGGGGAGCTGTTTTTT,-,TRBJ2-2,TRBD2,TRBV28
CASSSLPQGRENTYNEQFF,TGCGCCAGCAGTTCCTTACCCCAGGGGCGGGAGAACACCTACAATGAGCAGTTCTTC,-,TRBJ2-1,-,TRBV5-1
CAWSLGQSRGETQYF,TGTGCCTGGAGTTTGGGACAGTCGAGGGGAGAGACCCAGTACTTC,-,TRBJ2-5,TRBD1,TRBV30
CASSYMGEGSNNSPLHF,TGTGCCAGCAGTTACATGGGAGAGGGTTCGAATAATTCACCCCTCCACTTT,-,TRBJ1-6,-,TRBV6-2/TRBV6-3
CASNRGVHSTDTQYF,TGCGCCAGCAATCGGGGGGTTCATAGCACAGATACGCAGTATTTT,-,TRBJ2-3,TRBD2,TRBV5-1
CAVDPAGTRNTDTQYF,TGTGCAGTCGACCCTGCGGGGACTAGAAACACAGATACGCAGTATTTT,-,TRBJ2-3,TRBD2,TRBV9
CATSRDRLAGHSGYEQYF,TGTGCCACCAGCAGAGATCGGCTAGCGGGACACAGTGGCTACGAGCAGTACTTC,few,TRBJ2-7,TRBD2,TRBV15
CASSSSSPWEAQYF,TGTGCCAGCAGCTCGTCCAGCCCGTGGGAGGCGCAGTACTTC,-,TRBJ2-7,-,TRBV7-9
CSSRGTDTQYF,TGCAGCAGCAGGGGCACAGATACGCAGTATTTT,few,TRBJ2-3,-,TRBV29-1
CASSPAGRGTGELFF,TGTGCCAGCAGCCCTGCGGGACGGGGGACCGGGGAGCTGTTTTTT,-,TRBJ2-2,-,TRBV13
CASSLGPLPNQPQHF,TGTGCCAGCAGCTTGGGGCCCCTCCCCAATCAGCCCCAGCATTTT,few,TRBJ1-5,-,TRBV5-5
CSVAGTSGSGGTDTQYF,TGCAGCGTCGCCGGGACTAGCGGGAGTGGCGGCACAGATACGCAGTATTTT,once,TRBJ2-3,TRBD2,TRBV29-1
CASSPGGHTDTQYF,TGTGCCAGCAGCCCCGGGGGGCACACAGATACGCAGTATTTT,-,TRBJ2-3,-,TRBV7-3
CAWSPGGLSYNEQFF,TGTGCCTGGTCGCCGGGGGGTCTATCCTACAATGAGCAGTTCTTC,-,TRBJ2-1,TRBD2,TRBV30
CATSDFRTGRQETQYF,TGTGCCACCAGTGATTTCCGGACAGGGAGGCAAGAGACCCAGTACTTC,-,TRBJ2-5,TRBD1,TRBV24-1
CASGLAHSTDTQYF,TGTGCCAGCGGACTAGCCCATAGCACAGATACGCAGTATTTT,-,TRBJ2-3,TRBD2,TRBV9
CASSPTGGYNEQFF,TGTGCCAGCAGTCCCACAGGGGGCTACAATGAGCAGTTCTTC,-,TRBJ2-1,TRBD1,TRBV6-5
CASSQGTSGTRETQYF,TGTGCCAGCAGTCAGGGGACTAGCGGGACCCGGGAGACCCAGTACTTC,-,TRBJ2-5,TRBD2,TRBV6-2/TRBV6-3